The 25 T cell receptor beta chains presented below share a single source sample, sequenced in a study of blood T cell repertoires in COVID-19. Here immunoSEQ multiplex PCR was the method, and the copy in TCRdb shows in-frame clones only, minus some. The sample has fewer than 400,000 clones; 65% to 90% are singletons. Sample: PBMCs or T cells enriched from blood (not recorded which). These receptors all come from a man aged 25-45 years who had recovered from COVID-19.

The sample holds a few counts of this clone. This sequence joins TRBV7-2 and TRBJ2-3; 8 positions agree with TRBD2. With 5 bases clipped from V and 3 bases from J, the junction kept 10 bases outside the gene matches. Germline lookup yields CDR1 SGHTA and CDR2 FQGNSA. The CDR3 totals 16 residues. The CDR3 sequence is CASSRPRGDLTDTQYF. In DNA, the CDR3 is TGTGCCAGCAGCAGACCGCGGGGGGACCTTACAGATACGCAGTATTTT. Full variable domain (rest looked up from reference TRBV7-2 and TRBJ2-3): GAGVSQSPSNKVTEKGKDVELRCDPISGHTALYWYRQSLGQGLEFLIYFQGNSAPDKSGLPSDRFSAERTGGSVSTLTIQRTQQEDSAVYLCASSRPRGDLTDTQYFGPGTRLTVL.

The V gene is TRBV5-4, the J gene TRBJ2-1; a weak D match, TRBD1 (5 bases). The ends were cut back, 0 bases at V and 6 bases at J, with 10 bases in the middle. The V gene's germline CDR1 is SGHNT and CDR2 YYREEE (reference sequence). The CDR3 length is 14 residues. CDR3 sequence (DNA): TGTGCCAGCAGCTTGGGGGCAGGGCCCAATGAGCAGTTCTTC. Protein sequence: CASSLGAGPNEQFF.

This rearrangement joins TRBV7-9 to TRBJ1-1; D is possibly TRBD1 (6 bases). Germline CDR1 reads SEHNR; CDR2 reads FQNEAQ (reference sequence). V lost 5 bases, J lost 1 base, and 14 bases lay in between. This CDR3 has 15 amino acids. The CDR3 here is CASSPRDTKNTEAFF. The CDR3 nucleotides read TGTGCCAGCAGCCCACGGGACACTAAGAACACTGAAGCTTTCTTT.

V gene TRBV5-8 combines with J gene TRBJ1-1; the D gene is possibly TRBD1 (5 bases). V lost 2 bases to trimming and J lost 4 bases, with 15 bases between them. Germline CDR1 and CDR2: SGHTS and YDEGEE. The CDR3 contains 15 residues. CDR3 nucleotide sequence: TGTGCCAGCAGCTTATCGGGGGGGATTCTCACTGAAGCTTTCTTT. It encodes CASSLSGGILTEAFF. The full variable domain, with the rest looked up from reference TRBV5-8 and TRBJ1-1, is EAGVTQSPTHLIKTRGQQATLRCSPISGHTSVYWYQQALGLGLQFLLWYDEGEERNRGNFPPRFSGRQFPNYSSELNVNALELEDSALYLCASSLSGGILTEAFFGQGTRLTVV.

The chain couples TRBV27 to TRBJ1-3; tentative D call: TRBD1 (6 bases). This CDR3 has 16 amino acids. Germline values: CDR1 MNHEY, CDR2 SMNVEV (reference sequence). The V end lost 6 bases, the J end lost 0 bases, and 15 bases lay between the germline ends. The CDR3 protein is CASSRTRDTSGNTIYF. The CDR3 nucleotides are TGTGCCAGCAGCCGTACCCGGGACACCTCTGGAAACACCATATATTTT.

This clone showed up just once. The CDR3 DNA is TGTGCCAGCAGCGTAGGGGAGACGGAAACAGATACGCAGTATTTT. It codes for CASSVGETETDTQYF. V is TRBV9 and J is TRBJ2-3, with D perhaps matching TRBD2 (5 bases). The V and J ends lost 0 bases and 3 bases respectively, with 11 bases between them. Germline V gene lookup returns CDR1 SGDLS and CDR2 YYNGEE. The CDR3 length is 15 residues.

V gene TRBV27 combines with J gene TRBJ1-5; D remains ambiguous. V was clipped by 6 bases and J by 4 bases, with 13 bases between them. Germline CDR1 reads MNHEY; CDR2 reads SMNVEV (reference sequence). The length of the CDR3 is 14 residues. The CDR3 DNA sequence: TGTGCCAGCAGCCCGGGGTGGCAGAATCAGCCCCAGCATTTT. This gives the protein CASSPGWQNQPQHF.

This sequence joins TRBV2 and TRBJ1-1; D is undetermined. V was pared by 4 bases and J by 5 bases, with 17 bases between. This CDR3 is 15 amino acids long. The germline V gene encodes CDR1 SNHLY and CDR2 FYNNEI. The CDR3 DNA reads TGTGCCAGCAGTGGAGAGGGATTCGGGAGTACTGAAGCTTTCTTT. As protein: CASSGEGFGSTEAFF. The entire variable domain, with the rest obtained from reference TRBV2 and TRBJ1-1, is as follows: EPEVTQTPSHQVTQMGQEVILRCVPISNHLYFYWYRQILGQKVEFLVSFYNNEISEKSEIFDDQFSVERPDGSNFTLKIRSTKLEDSAMYFCASSGEGFGSTEAFFGQGTRLTVV.

CDR3 residues: CASSLLTGAAVEKLFF. The CDR3 bases are TGTGCCAGCAGCCTCCTTACAGGGGCCGCAGTGGAAAAACTGTTTTTT. The J gene is TRBJ1-4, the V gene TRBV5-4; 7 positions match TRBD1. V dropped 4 bases and J dropped 8; count of bases not matched to a gene: 14. This CDR3 contains 16 residues. Per germline, CDR1 SGHNT and CDR2 YYREEE (reference sequence).

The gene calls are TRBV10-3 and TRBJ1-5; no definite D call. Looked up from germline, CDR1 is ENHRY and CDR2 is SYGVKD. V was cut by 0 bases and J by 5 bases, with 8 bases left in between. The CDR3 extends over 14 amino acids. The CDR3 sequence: CAISESSGYQPQHF. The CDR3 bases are TGTGCCATCAGTGAGTCGAGCGGATATCAGCCCCAGCATTTT.

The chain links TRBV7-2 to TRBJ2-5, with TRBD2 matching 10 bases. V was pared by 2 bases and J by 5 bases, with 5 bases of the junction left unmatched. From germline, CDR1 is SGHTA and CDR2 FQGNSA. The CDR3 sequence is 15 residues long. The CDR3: CASSLRLAGVETQYF. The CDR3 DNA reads TGTGCCAGCAGCTTAAGGCTAGCGGGAGTTGAGACCCAGTACTTC.

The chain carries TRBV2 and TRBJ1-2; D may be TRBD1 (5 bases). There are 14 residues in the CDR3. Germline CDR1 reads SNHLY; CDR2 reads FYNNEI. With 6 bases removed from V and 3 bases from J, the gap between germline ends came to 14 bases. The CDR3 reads CASRLEGRDYGYTF. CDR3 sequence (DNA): TGTGCCAGCAGGTTGGAGGGGAGGGACTATGGCTACACCTTC.

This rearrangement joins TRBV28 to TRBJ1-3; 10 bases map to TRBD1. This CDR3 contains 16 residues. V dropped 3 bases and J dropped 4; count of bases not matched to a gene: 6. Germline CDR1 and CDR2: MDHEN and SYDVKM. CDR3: CASSFPGTGVGNTIYF. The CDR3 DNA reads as TGTGCCAGCAGTTTTCCCGGGACAGGGGTCGGAAACACCATATATTTT. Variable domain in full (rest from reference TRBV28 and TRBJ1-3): DVKVTQSSRYLVKRTGEKVFLECVQDMDHENMFWYRQDPGLGLRLIYFSYDVKMKEKGDIPEGYSVSREKKERFSLILESASTNQTSMYLCASSFPGTGVGNTIYFGEGSWLTVV.

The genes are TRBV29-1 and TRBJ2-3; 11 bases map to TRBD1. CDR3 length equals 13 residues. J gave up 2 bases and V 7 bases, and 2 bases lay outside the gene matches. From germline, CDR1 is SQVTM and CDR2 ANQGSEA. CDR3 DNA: TGCAGCGCAGGACAGGGGGCCACAGATACGCAGTATTTT. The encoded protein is CSAGQGATDTQYF.

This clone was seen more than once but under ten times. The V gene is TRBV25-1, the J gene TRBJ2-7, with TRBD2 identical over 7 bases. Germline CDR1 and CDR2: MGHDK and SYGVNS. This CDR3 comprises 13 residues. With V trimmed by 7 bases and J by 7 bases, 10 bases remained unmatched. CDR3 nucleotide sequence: TGTGCCAGCAACTTCGGGAGGCCGGGGGAGCAGTACTTC. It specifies CASNFGRPGEQYF.

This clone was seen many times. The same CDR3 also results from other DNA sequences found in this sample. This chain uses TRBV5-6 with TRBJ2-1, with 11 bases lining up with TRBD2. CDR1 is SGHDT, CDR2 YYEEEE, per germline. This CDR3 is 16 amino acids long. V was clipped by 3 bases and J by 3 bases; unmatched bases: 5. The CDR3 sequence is CASSSGTSGVYNEQFF. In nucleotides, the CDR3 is TGTGCCAGCAGCTCCGGGACTAGCGGTGTCTACAATGAGCAGTTCTTC.

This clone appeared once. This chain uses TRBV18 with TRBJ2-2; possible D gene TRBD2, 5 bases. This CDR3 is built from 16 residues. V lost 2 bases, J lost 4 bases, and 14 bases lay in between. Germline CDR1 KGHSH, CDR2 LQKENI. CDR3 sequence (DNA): TGTGCCAGCTCACCATTGGGAGCAGAAGTCACCGGGGAGCTGTTTTTT. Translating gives CASSPLGAEVTGELFF.

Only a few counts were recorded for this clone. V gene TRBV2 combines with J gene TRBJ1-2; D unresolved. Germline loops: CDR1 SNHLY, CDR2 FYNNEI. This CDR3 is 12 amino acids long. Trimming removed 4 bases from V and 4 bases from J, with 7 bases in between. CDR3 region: CASSADSYGYTF. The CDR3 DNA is TGTGCCAGCAGTGCAGACTCCTATGGCTACACCTTC.

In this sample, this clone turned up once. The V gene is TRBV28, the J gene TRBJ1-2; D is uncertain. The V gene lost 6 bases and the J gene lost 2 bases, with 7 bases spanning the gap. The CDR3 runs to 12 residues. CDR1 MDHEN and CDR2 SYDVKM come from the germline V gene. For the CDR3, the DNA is TGTGCCAGCAGAGTCCTAAACTATGGCTACACCTTC. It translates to CASRVLNYGYTF.

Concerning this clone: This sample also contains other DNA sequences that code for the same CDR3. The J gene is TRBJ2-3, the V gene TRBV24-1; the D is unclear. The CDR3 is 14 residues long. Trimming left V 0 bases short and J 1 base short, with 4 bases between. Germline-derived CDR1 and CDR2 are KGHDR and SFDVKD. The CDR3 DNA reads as TGTGCCACCAGTGATTTGCGGGGCACAGATACGCAGTATTTT. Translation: CATSDLRGTDTQYF.

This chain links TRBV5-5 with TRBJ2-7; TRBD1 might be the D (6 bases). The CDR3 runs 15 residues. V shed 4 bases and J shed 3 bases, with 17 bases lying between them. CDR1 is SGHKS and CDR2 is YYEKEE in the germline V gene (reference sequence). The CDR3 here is CASSPGPDRFYEQYF. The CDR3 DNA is TGTGCCAGCAGCCCGGGCCCCGACAGGTTCTACGAGCAGTACTTC. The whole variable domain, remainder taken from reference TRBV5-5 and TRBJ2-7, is DAGVTQSPTHLIKTRGQQVTLRCSPISGHKSVSWYQQVLGQGPQFIFQYYEKEERGRGNFPDRFSARQFPNYSSELNVNALLLGDSALYLCASSPGPDRFYEQYFGPGTRLTVT.

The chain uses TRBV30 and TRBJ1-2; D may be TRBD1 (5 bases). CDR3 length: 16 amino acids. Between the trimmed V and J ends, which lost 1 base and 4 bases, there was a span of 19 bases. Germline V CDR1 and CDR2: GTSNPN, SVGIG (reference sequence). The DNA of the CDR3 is TGTGCCTGGAGTGGGGGGGATTTAGGTTTACGCTATGGCTACACCTTC. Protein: CAWSGGDLGLRYGYTF. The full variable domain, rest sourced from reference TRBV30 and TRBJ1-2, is SQTIHQWPATLVQPVGSPLSLECTVEGTSNPNLYWYRQAAGRGLQLLFYSVGIGQISSEVPQNLSASRPQDRQFILSSKKLLLSDSGFYLCAWSGGDLGLRYGYTFGSGTRLTVV.

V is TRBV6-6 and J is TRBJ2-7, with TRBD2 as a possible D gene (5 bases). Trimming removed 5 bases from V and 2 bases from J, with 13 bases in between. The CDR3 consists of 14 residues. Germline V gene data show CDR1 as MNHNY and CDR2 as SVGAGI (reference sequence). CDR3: CASSVGLGAYEQYF. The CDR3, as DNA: TGTGCCAGCAGTGTAGGACTGGGAGCCTACGAGCAGTACTTC.

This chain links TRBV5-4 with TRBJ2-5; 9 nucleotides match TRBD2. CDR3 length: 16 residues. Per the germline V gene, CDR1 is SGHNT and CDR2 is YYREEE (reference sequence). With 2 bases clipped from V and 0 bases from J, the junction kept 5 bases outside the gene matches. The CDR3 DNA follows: TGTGCCAGCAGCTTAAAGCGGGGGGCGTACCAAGAGACCCAGTACTTC. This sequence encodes CASSLKRGAYQETQYF.

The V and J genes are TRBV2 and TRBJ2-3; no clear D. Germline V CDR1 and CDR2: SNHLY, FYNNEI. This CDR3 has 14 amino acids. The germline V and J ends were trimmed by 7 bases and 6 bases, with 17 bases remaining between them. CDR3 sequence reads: CASMRVTKVDTQYF. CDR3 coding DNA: TGTGCCAGCATGAGAGTTACTAAGGTGGATACGCAGTATTTT.